This T cell receptor (beta chain) was sequenced in a study of cytomegalovirus exposure and HLA in healthy donors. Vbeta (60) and Jbeta (13) primers were used in the PCR. Repertoires were generated with immunoSEQ multiplex PCR, while TCRdb's copy carries only in-frame clones and drops some. The data show 130,000 or so clones, almost 85% seen once. Trimming took 5 bases from V and 4 from J; bases not matched to a gene: 4. The germline V gene encodes CDR1 MDHEN and CDR2 SYDVKM. The CDR3 runs to 14 residues. In this sample, this clone turned up once. The chain has TRBV28 and TRBJ1-4, with TRBD1 identical over 7 bases. Sequencing input: PBMCs. The receptor's source is a man in his late teens or twenties in good health and CMV-seropositive. CDR3 DNA sequence: TGTGCCAGCAGTCTTGGGGACAGTAATGAAAAACTGTTTTTT. This translates into CASSLGDSNEKLFF. Full variable domain (missing parts from reference TRBV28 and TRBJ1-4): DVKVTQSSRYLVKRTGEKVFLECVQDMDHENMFWYRQDPGLGLRLIYFSYDVKMKEKGDIPEGYSVSREKKERFSLILESASTNQTSMYLCASSLGDSNEKLFFGSGTQLSVL.